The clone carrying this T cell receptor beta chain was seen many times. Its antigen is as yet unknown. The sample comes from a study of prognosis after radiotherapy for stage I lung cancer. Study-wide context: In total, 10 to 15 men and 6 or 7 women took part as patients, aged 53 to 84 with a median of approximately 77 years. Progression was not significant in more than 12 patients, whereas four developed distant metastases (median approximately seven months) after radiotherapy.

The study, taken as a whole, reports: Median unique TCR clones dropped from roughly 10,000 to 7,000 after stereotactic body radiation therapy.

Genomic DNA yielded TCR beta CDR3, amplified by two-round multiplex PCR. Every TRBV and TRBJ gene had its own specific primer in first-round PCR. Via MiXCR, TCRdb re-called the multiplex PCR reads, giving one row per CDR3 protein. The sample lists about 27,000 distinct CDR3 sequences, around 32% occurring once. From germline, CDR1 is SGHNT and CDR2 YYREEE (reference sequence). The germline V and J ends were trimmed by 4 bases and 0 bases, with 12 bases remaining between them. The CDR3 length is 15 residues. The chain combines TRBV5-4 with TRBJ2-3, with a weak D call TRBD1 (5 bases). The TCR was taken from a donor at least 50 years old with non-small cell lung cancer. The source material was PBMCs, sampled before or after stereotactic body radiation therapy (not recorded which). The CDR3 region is CASSPMTASTDTQYF. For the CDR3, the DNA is TGTGCCAGCAGCCCCATGACAGCTAGCACAGATACGCAGTATTTT.